These 29 T cell receptor beta chains came from one sample sequenced in a study of response to subunit inactivated influenza vaccine. MiXCR was run by TCRdb on the RT-PCR reads, yielding one entry per CDR3 protein. The sample includes a few hundred thousand distinct CDR3 sequences, roughly 12% seen only once; the top ten take approximately 9.9%. These data were also filed under a second study, of T cells expressing NK-cell markers. That source adds: Generation of TCR beta cDNA was performed by 5'RACE template switching incorporating UMIs.

The sample was PBMCs from blood, taken on the day of vaccination. The receptors stem from a man aged 45-65 years who received an inactivated influenza vaccine.

This chain connects TRBV10-3 to TRBJ2-5; D not certain. CDR1 ENHRY and CDR2 SYGVKD come from the germline V gene. V lost 5 bases and J 2 bases, leaving 9 bases between the germline ends. The CDR3 extends over 13 amino acids. The CDR3 is CAISRPFQETQYF. In nucleotides, the CDR3 is TGTGCCATCAGTAGGCCCTTTCAAGAGACCCAGTACTTC.

In this sample, this clonotype turned up a few times. The chain is built from TRBV20-1 and TRBJ1-4; 9 bases agree with TRBD1. J lost 7 bases, V lost 7 bases, and 7 bases had no gene match. This CDR3 is 13 amino acids long. Per the germline V gene, CDR1 is DFQATT and CDR2 is SNEGSKA (reference sequence). The CDR3 sequence: CSVQETGGEKLFF. The CDR3 DNA follows: TGCAGTGTCCAAGAGACAGGGGGTGAAAAACTGTTTTTT.

This clonotype was seen many times. V and J are TRBV20-1 and TRBJ2-1; no clear D gene. The CDR3 totals 10 residues. V was pared by 6 bases and J by 8 bases, with 8 bases between. The V gene's germline CDR1 is DFQATT and CDR2 SNEGSKA (reference sequence). The CDR3: CSASTHEQFF. CDR3 DNA: TGCAGTGCGAGCACACATGAGCAGTTCTTC.

The chain recombines TRBV12-3 or TRBV12-4 with TRBJ2-1, with 9 bases fitting TRBD2. V trimming: 5 bases; J trimming: 0 bases; junction bases outside the gene matches: 5. The CDR3 is 16 amino acids. CDR3 loop: CASSRTSDGSYNEQFF. CDR3 nucleotides: TGTGCCAGCAGTCGGACTAGCGATGGCTCCTACAATGAGCAGTTCTTC.

The rearrangement uses TRBV18 and TRBJ1-2; no clear D. Germline V gives CDR1 KGHSH, CDR2 LQKENI. The ends were cut back, 2 bases at V and 6 bases at J, with 13 bases in the middle. The CDR3 consists of 14 residues. CDR3: CASSPDLRVDGYTF. CDR3 bases: TGTGCCAGCTCACCAGATCTTCGGGTCGATGGCTACACCTTC.

This chain connects TRBV5-1 to TRBJ1-2; D may be TRBD1 (6 bases). The CDR3 totals 15 residues. The V end was cut by 4 bases, the J end by 4 bases, with 17 bases between. Germline CDR1 SGHRS, CDR2 YFSETQ. CDR3 region: CASSPVRGLGYGYTF. The CDR3 DNA follows: TGCGCCAGCAGCCCCGTCCGGGGGCTCGGCTATGGCTACACCTTC.

The chain uses TRBV6-1 and TRBJ2-3; tentatively, D is TRBD2 (5 bases). The V gene lost 6 bases and the J gene lost 4 bases, with 11 bases spanning the gap. The CDR3 runs to 13 residues. Germline assignment: CDR1 MNHNS and CDR2 SASEGT. CDR3 in DNA: TGTGCCAGCAGACTAGGCCAGTCAGATACGCAGTATTTT. It yields the protein CASRLGQSDTQYF.

This clonotype was counted at least ten times. The chain couples TRBV12-3 or TRBV12-4 to TRBJ2-2, with D perhaps matching TRBD1 (5 bases). V gave up 3 bases and J gave up 6 bases, with 14 bases separating them. The CDR3 sequence is 15 residues long. CDR3 coding DNA: TGTGCCAGCAGTTTGGGGCGTAGTCTATCCGGGGAGCTGTTTTTT. This codes for CASSLGRSLSGELFF.

The V gene is TRBV12-3 or TRBV12-4, the J gene TRBJ1-1, with a tentative D call TRBD1 (5 bases). This CDR3 spans 14 amino acids. The V end was cut by 4 bases, the J end by 6 bases, with 15 bases between. The DNA of the CDR3 is TGTGCCAGCAGTTCAACTCAGGGAGTCCCTGAAGCTTTCTTT. As protein: CASSSTQGVPEAFF.

This clonotype came up a few times. CDR3 protein: CSARVTLETQYF. CDR3 DNA: TGCAGTGCTAGAGTTACCCTAGAGACCCAGTACTTC. The chain uses TRBV20-1 and TRBJ2-5; D not certain. Germline V lookup: CDR1 DFQATT, CDR2 SNEGSKA (reference sequence). Trimming shortened V by 1 base and J by 4 bases, and 7 bases separated the two germline ends. This CDR3 is 12 amino acids long.

This clonotype was detected a few times. The chain recombines TRBV6-2 or TRBV6-3 with TRBJ2-3; D unclear. Per the germline V gene, CDR1 is MNHEY and CDR2 is SVGEGT. The CDR3 is 14 residues long. Deletions cut 8 bases from V and 1 base from J, with 13 bases between. Written as DNA, the CDR3 is TGTGCCAGCGCCTTAACTCTGGGCACAGATACGCAGTATTTT. Its protein is CASALTLGTDTQYF.

In its sample, this clonotype was seen a few times. The chain carries TRBV2 and TRBJ1-5; D gene ambiguous. CDR1 is SNHLY, CDR2 FYNNEI, per germline. Trimming cost V 6 bases and J 0 bases, with 6 bases left between them. The CDR3 sequence is 13 residues long. CDR3 DNA sequence: TGTGCCAGCAGGGCGGATAGCAATCAGCCCCAGCATTTT. Translated, it gives CASRADSNQPQHF.

This clonotype was observed a handful of times. The V and J genes are TRBV15 and TRBJ1-2, with D possibly TRBD1 on 6 matching bases. CDR3 length: 15 amino acids. CDR1 LNHNV and CDR2 YYDKDF come from the germline V gene (reference sequence). The germline V and J ends were trimmed by 3 bases and 2 bases, with 13 bases remaining between them. In nucleotides, the CDR3 is TGTGCCACCAGCAGTCCTAAGACAGGAAACTATGGCTACACCTTC. This translates into CATSSPKTGNYGYTF.

This chain connects TRBV3-1 to TRBJ2-5; 8 bases agree with TRBD2. Losses at the gene ends were 2 bases for V and 5 bases for J; bases not matched to a gene: 16. The CDR3 sequence is 18 residues long. The germline V gene has CDR1 LGHDT and CDR2 YNNKEL (reference sequence). CDR3 amino acids: CASSQKVAPGGGLETQYF. CDR3 DNA: TGTGCCAGCAGCCAAAAAGTGGCCCCCGGCGGGGGGCTGGAGACCCAGTACTTC.

In its sample, this clonotype was seen once. CDR3 DNA sequence: TGTGCCAGCATACTCGGTATTGACTATGGCTACACCTTC. Residues: CASILGIDYGYTF. The chain employs TRBV6-5 and TRBJ1-2; no firm D call. The CDR3 is 13 residues long. Trimming stripped 7 bases from V and 3 bases from J, with 12 bases between. Germline V gene sequence: CDR1 MNHEY, CDR2 SVGAGI.

This clonotype showed up just a few times. V is TRBV10-2 and J is TRBJ2-7; D is unclear. Trimming removed 1 base at V and 0 bases at J, with 13 bases between. Germline values: CDR1 WSHSY, CDR2 SAAADI. This CDR3 spans 16 amino acids. The CDR3 here is CASSEFSGKSSYEQYF. CDR3 nucleotide sequence: TGCGCCAGCAGTGAGTTTTCGGGTAAAAGCTCCTACGAGCAGTACTTC.

V and J are TRBV9 and TRBJ2-6, with D perhaps matching TRBD1 or TRBD2 (6 bases each). V lost 4 bases, J lost 4 bases, and 18 bases lay in between. The CDR3 runs to 17 residues. Germline V lookup: CDR1 SGDLS, CDR2 YYNGEE. DNA for the CDR3: TGTGCCAGCAGCTGGGGGGCCCCGGGAACGGGGGCCAACGTCCTGACTTTC. It encodes CASSWGAPGTGANVLTF.

V gene TRBV11-2 combines with J gene TRBJ2-7; D perhaps matches TRBD2 (5 bases). Trimming took off 5 bases at V and 2 bases at J, with 19 bases between the two ends. CDR1 and CDR2 from the germline V gene are SGHAT and FQNNGV. CDR3 length: 16 residues. CDR3 protein: CASSTPVRGNAYEQYF. CDR3 DNA sequence: TGTGCCAGCAGCACCCCGGTCCGGGGTAATGCCTACGAGCAGTACTTC.

CDR3 coding DNA: TGTGCCAGCAGCTCAGGAGGGAGGGACGAAAAACTGTTTTTT. Translation gives CASSSGGRDEKLFF. J is TRBJ1-4 and V is TRBV6-1, with D perhaps TRBD1 (5 bases). In germline, CDR1 is MNHNS, CDR2 SASEGT. The CDR3 spans 14 residues. V was shortened by 6 bases and J by 8 bases, with 16 bases between the two germline ends.

This clonotype occurred many times. CDR3 coding DNA: TGTGCCAGCAGTGCCCCCGGGACAAGGAGTAAGACCTTC. Translating it yields CASSAPGTRSKTF. J is TRBJ1-2 and V is TRBV12-3 or TRBV12-4; TRBD1 is a possible D gene (6 bases). V was trimmed by 5 bases and J by 14 bases, leaving 21 bases between them. This CDR3 contains 13 residues.

The chain carries TRBV2 and TRBJ2-2, with D unresolved. V was cut by 4 bases and J by 6 bases, with 6 bases left in between. Germline V gene lookup returns CDR1 SNHLY and CDR2 FYNNEI. The CDR3 contains 12 residues. CDR3 amino acids: CASSAAPGELFF. The CDR3 bases are TGTGCCAGCAGTGCGGCCCCCGGGGAGCTGTTTTTT.

The chain recombines TRBV2 with TRBJ1-1; D is undetermined. This CDR3 region has 11 residues. V was pared by 8 bases and J by 6 bases, with 10 bases between. The V gene's germline CDR1 is SNHLY and CDR2 FYNNEI. CDR3 bases: TGTGCCAGCCGATTTGGGCCTGAAGCTTTCTTT. Amino acids: CASRFGPEAFF. The variable domain in full, completed from reference TRBV2 and TRBJ1-1, reads EPEVTQTPSHQVTQMGQEVILRCVPISNHLYFYWYRQILGQKVEFLVSFYNNEISEKSEIFDDQFSVERPDGSNFTLKIRSTKLEDSAMYFCASRFGPEAFFGQGTRLTVV.

This clonotype turned up a few times. The V call is TRBV20-1, the J call TRBJ2-7; TRBD2 agrees at 7 bases. From germline, CDR1 is DFQATT and CDR2 SNEGSKA (reference sequence). The CDR3 has 15 residues. The V segment lost 0 bases and the J segment 6 bases; nucleotides outside the gene matches: 11. The CDR3 spells CSARDRGVFRVEQYF. The CDR3 bases are TGCAGTGCTAGAGATCGGGGGGTTTTTCGGGTCGAGCAGTACTTC.

This clonotype has more than one count but fewer than ten. The chain links TRBV20-1 to TRBJ1-1; tentative D call: TRBD1 (6 bases). The CDR3 contains 14 residues. V dropped 6 bases and J dropped 5 bases, with 19 bases sitting between them. The germline gives CDR1 DFQATT, CDR2 SNEGSKA (reference sequence). The CDR3 spells CSAAISTGRTEAFF. The CDR3 DNA follows: TGCAGTGCAGCAATCAGCACAGGGCGAACTGAAGCTTTCTTT.

Ten or more counts support this clonotype. The V and J genes are TRBV20-1 and TRBJ2-2, with D possibly being TRBD1 (6 bases). The CDR3 length is 14 residues. The V and J ends lost 5 bases and 1 base respectively, with 11 bases between them. Germline V lookup: CDR1 DFQATT, CDR2 SNEGSKA (reference sequence). The CDR3 is CSAFPGQNTGELFF. The CDR3 region has the DNA TGCAGTGCTTTCCCGGGACAGAACACCGGGGAGCTGTTTTTT.

This clonotype was seen ten or more times. This chain uses TRBV6-2 or TRBV6-3 with TRBJ1-2; 7 nucleotides agree with TRBD1. The germline V gene encodes CDR1 MNHEY and CDR2 SVGEGT. The CDR3 runs 13 residues. V lost 4 bases and J lost 8; bases outside the gene matches: 7. The CDR3 reads CASSSSDRAGYTF. CDR3 nucleotides: TGTGCCAGCAGTTCGAGTGACAGGGCCGGCTACACCTTC.

The chain links TRBV11-2 to TRBJ2-4; TRBD2 is a possible D gene (6 bases). Germline V lookup: CDR1 SGHAT, CDR2 FQNNGV. The length of the CDR3 is 20 residues. Trimming left V 2 bases short and J 0 bases short, with 23 bases between. Here the CDR3 reads CASSLYMSNSGPLAKNIQYF. The CDR3 region has the DNA TGTGCCAGCAGCTTATATATGTCGAACAGCGGGCCCCTAGCCAAAAACATTCAGTACTTC.

This clonotype showed up just a few times. The chain has TRBV5-1 and TRBJ1-2; possible D gene TRBD1, 6 bases. This CDR3 is 15 amino acids long. The V gene's germline CDR1 is SGHRS and CDR2 YFSETQ. V lost 4 bases and J lost 3, with 16 bases in between. DNA of the CDR3: TGCGCCAGCAGCGGATTCGCGGGGGGCGACTATGGCTACACCTTC. Protein: CASSGFAGGDYGYTF.

This clonotype was detected a few times. The gene calls are TRBV4-1 and TRBJ2-1, with 11 positions matching TRBD2. The CDR3 spans 21 residues. Looked up from germline, CDR1 is MGHRA and CDR2 is YSYEKL. Trimming took 0 bases from V and 6 from J; bases not matched to a gene: 19. The CDR3 reads CASSQDPPTGTSGGKRNEQFF. The CDR3 DNA reads as TGCGCCAGCAGCCAAGATCCGCCCACTGGAACTAGCGGGGGAAAGCGCAATGAGCAGTTCTTC.